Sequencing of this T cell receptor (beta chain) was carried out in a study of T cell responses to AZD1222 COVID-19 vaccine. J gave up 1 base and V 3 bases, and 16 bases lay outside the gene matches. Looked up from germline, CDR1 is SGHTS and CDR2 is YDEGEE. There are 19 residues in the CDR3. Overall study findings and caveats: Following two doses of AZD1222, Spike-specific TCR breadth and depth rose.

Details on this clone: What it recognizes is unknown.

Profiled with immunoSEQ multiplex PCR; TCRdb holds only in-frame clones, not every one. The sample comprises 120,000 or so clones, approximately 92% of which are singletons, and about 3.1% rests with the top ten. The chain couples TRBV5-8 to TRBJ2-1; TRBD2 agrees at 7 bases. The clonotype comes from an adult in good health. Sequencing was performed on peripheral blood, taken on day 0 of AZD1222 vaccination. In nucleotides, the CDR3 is TGTGCCAGCAGCTCAGGCCTAGCGGTGCTAAGTAAATCCTACAATGAGCAGTTCTTC. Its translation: CASSSGLAVLSKSYNEQFF.